This T cell receptor beta chain was identified during a study of beta chain features in type 1 diabetes. The wider study: Across all samples, some 98 million sorted cells were examined.

Expressed TCRB transcripts were sequenced, since all the RNA that had been isolated was reverse transcribed. The protocol was immunoSEQ multiplex PCR, while the TCRdb copy is restricted to in-frame clones and leaves out a portion. Here the sample spans 300,000 or so clones, roughly an eighth being singletons. CDR1 SGDLS and CDR2 YYNGEE come from the germline V gene. The CDR3 has 16 amino acids. Trimming took off 2 bases at V and 4 bases at J, with 18 bases between the two ends. This clone was seen a handful of times. Its specificity is unknown. The study, taken as a whole, reports: People with Type 1 diabetes carried modestly yet significantly shorter TCRB CDR3s in all four CD4+ subsets.

This TCR was recovered from a man aged 25 to 40 with type 1 diabetes. The sample was naive CD4+ T cells from blood. This rearrangement joins TRBV9 to TRBJ1-2; possibly TRBD1 for D (5 bases). For the CDR3, the DNA is TGTGCCAGCAGCGTTTCCCCCAAGACAGAAATCTATGGCTACACCTTC. Translated, it gives CASSVSPKTEIYGYTF. Complete variable domain (other parts from reference TRBV9 and TRBJ1-2): DSGVTQTPKHLITATGQRVTLRCSPRSGDLSVYWYQQSLDQGLQFLIQYYNGEERAKGNILERFSAQQFPDLHSELNLSSLELGDSALYFCASSVSPKTEIYGYTFGSGTRLTVV.